The 21 T cell receptor beta chains presented below share a single source sample, sequenced in a study of beta chain features in type 1 diabetes. Regarding the study as a whole: TCRB CDR3s were moderately but significantly shorter in Type 1 diabetes patients in all four CD4+ subsets.

The whole isolated RNA underwent reverse transcription, so sequencing captured expressed TCRB transcripts. Measured with immunoSEQ multiplex PCR; TCRdb has only the in-frame clones, and not every one. Of about 180,000 clones listed, 6% to 9% are singletons. The antigens these receptors bind are not known. Sequenced material: central memory CD4+ T cells from blood. Every receptor here comes from a man aged 18 to 30 with type 1 diabetes.

The gene calls are TRBV10-3 and TRBJ2-2; TRBD2 matches 11 bases. This CDR3 spans 15 amino acids. V dropped 10 bases and J dropped 1; count of bases not matched to a gene: 5. Germline CDR1 reads ENHRY; CDR2 reads SYGVKD. CDR3: CATRTSGLNTGELFF. DNA for the CDR3: TGTGCCACTAGGACTAGCGGGCTGAACACCGGGGAGCTGTTTTTT.

In this sample, this clone turned up many times. The CDR3: CASSQDERGAVQETQYF. CDR3 nucleotide sequence: TGCGCCAGCAGCCAAGACGAGCGGGGGGCTGTCCAAGAGACCCAGTACTTC. The chain is built from TRBV4-3 and TRBJ2-5, with 9 bases identical to TRBD2. The V gene's germline CDR1 is LGHNA and CDR2 YSLEER. The junction had 6 bases not matched to a gene; V was cut back by 0 bases and J by 1 base. There are 17 residues in the CDR3.

V gene TRBV28 combines with J gene TRBJ1-2; possibly TRBD1 for D (6 bases). Germline-derived CDR1 and CDR2 are MDHEN and SYDVKM. Trimming removed 6 bases at V and 5 bases at J, with 19 bases between. CDR3 length: 15 residues. DNA for the CDR3: TGTGCCAGCAGCGTACCATCGACAGGCGGGTATGGCTACACCTTC. It specifies CASSVPSTGGYGYTF.

This clone was seen a few times. The chain combines TRBV21-1 with TRBJ2-5; TRBD1 is the table's D call, not checked against the DNA. TRBV21-1 is a known pseudogene. The CDR3 sequence is 20 residues long. The CDR3 DNA follows: TGTGCCAGCAGCAAAGACCTAGAATCGGGAGACAGGGGGCTTGAAGAGACCCAGTACTTC. This encodes CASSKDLESGDRGLEETQYF.

This clone came up a few times. The V and J genes are TRBV7-2 and TRBJ2-7; the match to TRBD2 covers 11 bases. The junction had 9 bases not matched to a gene; V was cut back by 5 bases and J by 6 bases. The CDR3 loop spans 15 amino acids. CDR1 SGHTA and CDR2 FQGNSA come from the germline V gene. CDR3 amino acids: CASSPFSGGAGEQYF. The CDR3 nucleotides are TGTGCCAGCAGCCCATTTAGCGGGGGGGCGGGCGAGCAGTACTTC.

This clone was counted a few times. The chain carries TRBV28 and TRBJ2-4; TRBD1 agrees at 9 bases. Germline CDR1 is MDHEN and CDR2 is SYDVKM. This CDR3 has 13 residues. The ends lost 6 bases at V and 6 bases at J; junction bases unmatched: 3. The CDR3 is CASRPTGGNIQYF. In nucleotides, the CDR3 is TGTGCCAGCAGGCCGACAGGGGGAAACATTCAGTACTTC.

The rearrangement joins TRBV9 to TRBJ2-1; D is unclear. Trimming took 4 bases from V and 5 from J, leaving 10 bases between them. Germline CDR1 is SGDLS and CDR2 is YYNGEE. The CDR3 has 13 residues. This chain's CDR3 is CASSLSQNNEQFF. The CDR3 coding sequence is TGTGCCAGCAGCCTCTCACAGAACAATGAGCAGTTCTTC.

The V gene is TRBV10-3, the J gene TRBJ2-1, with D possibly being TRBD1 (5 bases). This CDR3 spans 14 amino acids. Germline values: CDR1 ENHRY, CDR2 SYGVKD. Trimming removed 9 bases from V and 7 bases from J, with 19 bases in between. The DNA of the CDR3 is TGTGCCATAGCAACAGGCTTGGGAACGAATGAGCAGTTCTTC. The encoded protein is CAIATGLGTNEQFF.

The V call is TRBV6-9, the J call TRBJ2-1; D remains unclear. The CDR3 contains 12 residues. V lost 2 bases, J lost 9 bases, and 8 bases lay in between. Germline CDR1 is MNHGY and CDR2 is SVAAGI. In nucleotides, the CDR3 is TGTGCCAGCAGTTATAACGGTCCTGAGCAGTTCTTC. It specifies CASSYNGPEQFF.

The chain couples TRBV10-3 to TRBJ2-1, with 10 bases aligning to TRBD2. Germline V gene sequence: CDR1 ENHRY, CDR2 SYGVKD. V was clipped by 3 bases and J by 7 bases; unmatched bases: 3. The CDR3 is made up of 14 amino acids. The CDR3 reads CAISDPSGSNEQFF. In nucleotides, the CDR3 is TGTGCCATCAGTGACCCTAGCGGGAGTAATGAGCAGTTCTTC.

This clone appeared a few times. V gene TRBV20-1 combines with J gene TRBJ2-5; D ambiguous. The germline gives CDR1 DFQATT, CDR2 SNEGSKA (reference sequence). V dropped 5 bases and J dropped 5 bases, with 9 bases sitting between them. The CDR3 loop spans 11 amino acids. The CDR3: CSAFQRETQYF. The DNA of the CDR3 is TGCAGTGCTTTCCAGAGGGAGACCCAGTACTTC.

This clone was picked up a small number of times. This chain uses TRBV29-1 with TRBJ1-1; D is unclear. The length of the CDR3 is 13 residues. Deletions cut 6 bases from V and 0 bases from J, with 11 bases between. CDR1 and CDR2 from the germline V gene are SQVTM and ANQGSEA. CDR3 in DNA: TGCAGCGTAATGCTGACATTGAACACTGAAGCTTTCTTT. Translated: CSVMLTLNTEAFF.

This clone was observed a few times. V gene TRBV6-6 combines with J gene TRBJ2-7; 7 positions agree with TRBD1. Trimming cost V 0 bases and J 5 bases; bases outside gene matches: 7. From germline, CDR1 is MNHNY and CDR2 SVGAGI (reference sequence). There are 15 residues in the CDR3. The CDR3 protein is CASSYSGQLWDEQYF. CDR3 DNA sequence: TGTGCCAGCAGTTACTCGGGACAGTTATGGGACGAGCAGTACTTC.

The rearrangement joins TRBV29-1 to TRBJ2-1, with 11 bases fitting TRBD2. Looked up from germline, CDR1 is SQVTM and CDR2 is ANQGSEA. J gave up 5 bases and V 5 bases, and 8 bases lay outside the gene matches. The CDR3 runs 15 residues. As DNA, the CDR3 is TGCAGCGTTACTCTACTAGCGGGGGCCGACAATGAGCAGTTCTTC. It translates to CSVTLLAGADNEQFF.

This clone has more than one count but fewer than ten. V and J are TRBV30 and TRBJ1-1, with a possible D match to TRBD1 (5 bases). Germline V gene sequence: CDR1 GTSNPN, CDR2 SVGIG (reference sequence). Deletions cut 3 bases from V and 1 base from J, with 9 bases between. The CDR3 extends over 13 amino acids. In DNA form, the CDR3 reads TGTGCCTGGAGCGGACACTGGAACACTGAAGCTTTCTTT. Translating it yields CAWSGHWNTEAFF. Drawing the rest from reference TRBV30 and TRBJ1-1, the complete variable domain is SQTIHQWPATLVQPVGSPLSLECTVEGTSNPNLYWYRQAAGRGLQLLFYSVGIGQISSEVPQNLSASRPQDRQFILSSKKLLLSDSGFYLCAWSGHWNTEAFFGQGTRLTVV.

In this sample, this clone turned up once. The chain recombines TRBV7-9 with TRBJ1-1; 8 bases agree with TRBD1. The CDR3 is 13 residues long. J gave up 11 bases and V 1 base, and 6 bases lay outside the gene matches. Germline lookup yields CDR1 SEHNR and CDR2 FQNEAQ (reference sequence). The CDR3 region is CASSLGQGMWAFF. The CDR3 DNA follows: TGTGCCAGCAGCTTAGGACAGGGGATGTGGGCTTTCTTT.

The chain couples TRBV7-9 to TRBJ2-1; TRBD2 aligns across 8 bases. CDR1 and CDR2 from the germline V gene are SEHNR and FQNEAQ (reference sequence). The CDR3 loop spans 15 amino acids. The V segment lost 5 bases and the J segment 4 bases; nucleotides outside the gene matches: 7. This CDR3 is CASSRLAGIYNEQFF. In DNA, the CDR3 is TGTGCCAGCAGCCGCCTAGCGGGTATATACAATGAGCAGTTCTTC.

This clone appeared a few times. This chain joins TRBV2 and TRBJ2-7; TRBD1 matches at 10 bases. Germline loops: CDR1 SNHLY, CDR2 FYNNEI. This CDR3 is built from 13 residues. The V segment lost 3 bases and the J segment 10 bases; nucleotides outside the gene matches: 6. CDR3 sequence (DNA): TGTGCCAGCAGTGACGGGACAGGGGTTCCCCAGTACTTC. Translation: CASSDGTGVPQYF.

This clone was recorded a few times. The genes are TRBV10-3 and TRBJ1-4; 8 bases fit TRBD1. The CDR3 length is 15 residues. The germline gives CDR1 ENHRY, CDR2 SYGVKD. With 2 bases clipped from V and 5 bases from J, the junction kept 4 bases outside the gene matches. In nucleotides, the CDR3 is TGTGCCATCAGTGAGGCAGGGGGCGCGAATGAAAAACTGTTTTTT. As protein: CAISEAGGANEKLFF.

V is TRBV2 and J is TRBJ2-5; 11 bases agree with TRBD2. The CDR3 runs to 15 residues. Germline loops: CDR1 SNHLY, CDR2 FYNNEI. With V trimmed by 5 bases and J by 2 bases, 4 bases remained unmatched. The CDR3 loop reads CASSLASGGQETQYF. As DNA, the CDR3 is TGTGCCAGCAGTCTCGCTAGCGGGGGGCAAGAGACCCAGTACTTC.

CDR3 in DNA: TGTGCCAGCAGCCTTGCGGGATCCTACGAGCAGTACTTC. This codes for CASSLAGSYEQYF. The V gene is TRBV7-9, the J gene TRBJ2-7; tentative D call: TRBD2 (6 bases). CDR3 length: 13 amino acids. With 5 bases removed from V and 1 base from J, the gap between germline ends came to 9 bases. The germline gives CDR1 SEHNR, CDR2 FQNEAQ (reference sequence).